This passage covers 3 T cell receptor beta chains from one sample sequenced in a study of cytomegalovirus exposure and HLA in healthy donors. The PCR employed 60 Vbeta primers together with 13 Jbeta primers. The method was immunoSEQ multiplex PCR; TCRdb's version includes in-frame clones alone and lacks a portion of them. This table has around 94,000 clones, roughly 83% appearing once. Source material: PBMCs. These receptors all stem from a man younger than 30 in good health and CMV-seronegative.

The chain has TRBV6-1 and TRBJ1-5, with 7 bases lining up with TRBD1. The germline CDR1 and CDR2 sequences are MNHNS and SASEGT. The V gene end was trimmed by 1 base and the J gene end by 5 bases; junction bases not matched to a gene: 8. CDR3 size: 16 residues. The CDR3: CASSEVVGQGDQPQHF. CDR3 sequence (DNA): TGTGCCAGCAGTGAAGTGGTAGGGCAGGGGGATCAGCCCCAGCATTTT.

The rearrangement joins TRBV2 to TRBJ2-7; 9 nucleotides agree with TRBD1. The CDR3 has 13 amino acids. Unmatched junction bases numbered 2, after V lost 6 bases and J lost 2 bases. The V gene's germline CDR1 is SNHLY and CDR2 FYNNEI. For the CDR3, the DNA is TGTGCCAGCAGAGGGACAGGGACCTACGAGCAGTACTTC. Protein sequence: CASRGTGTYEQYF. The complete variable domain, with remaining parts taken from reference TRBV2 and TRBJ2-7, reads EPEVTQTPSHQVTQMGQEVILRCVPISNHLYFYWYRQILGQKVEFLVSFYNNEISEKSEIFDDQFSVERPDGSNFTLKIRSTKLEDSAMYFCASRGTGTYEQYFGPGTRLTVT.

This chain links TRBV6-6 with TRBJ2-1; 9 bases are shared with TRBD1. The J segment lost 8 bases and the V segment lost 2 bases, leaving 7 bases of the junction unmatched. This CDR3 has 15 residues. Germline CDR1 and CDR2: MNHNY and SVGAGI (reference sequence). DNA of the CDR3: TGTGCCAGCAGTTACGGGACAGGGATTTGGGATGAGCAGTTCTTC. Residues: CASSYGTGIWDEQFF.